A single TCR beta chain is shown here with its context. No antigen is known for it. V was pared by 5 bases and J by 1 base, with 4 bases of the junction left unmatched. The CDR3 is made up of 16 amino acids. The germline CDR1 and CDR2 sequences are SGHTA and FQGNSA. Vbeta (60) and Jbeta (13) primers were used in the PCR. Profiling relied on immunoSEQ multiplex PCR, and the TCRdb table lists in-frame clones only, not all of them. The repertoire includes around 88,000 clones, 78% of them detected once, and 4.1% sits in the top ten. This specimen belongs to a study of cytomegalovirus exposure and HLA in healthy donors. The study's findings and limits: A later analysis reportedly found that, within productive TCRs, an Asian-associated ancestry cluster had fewer N-insertions than the mean observed across the roughly 700 donors.

Specimen: PBMCs. The chain joins TRBV7-2 to TRBJ2-3; TRBD2 aligns across 12 bases. This sequence originates from a woman aged 40 to 50 in good health and CMV-seropositive. Here the CDR3 DNA reads TGTGCCAGCAGCCAACGACTAGCGGGAGGCACAGATACGCAGTATTTT. This encodes CASSQRLAGGTDTQYF. Full variable domain (outside the CDR3, taken from reference TRBV7-2 and TRBJ2-3): GAGVSQSPSNKVTEKGKDVELRCDPISGHTALYWYRQSLGQGLEFLIYFQGNSAPDKSGLPSDRFSAERTGGSVSTLTIQRTQQEDSAVYLCASSQRLAGGTDTQYFGPGTRLTVL.